Listed here are 24 T cell receptor beta chains from one sample, sequenced in a study of shared clonotypes between healthy human individuals. The protocol was immunoSEQ multiplex PCR, while the TCRdb copy is restricted to in-frame clones and leaves out a portion. There are hundreds of thousands of clones in the sample; over 65% occur only once, and about 1.8% lies in the top ten. The sample taken for sequencing was memory CD4+ T cells sorted from blood. Subset reported: CD45RA-negative fraction. These receptors were taken from a woman aged 25 to 39 in good health.

The chain recombines TRBV28 with TRBJ2-3, with 10 positions matching TRBD2. Germline trimming cut 8 bases from V and 2 bases from J; bases unmatched to any gene: 16. Germline loops: CDR1 MDHEN, CDR2 SYDVKM. This CDR3 spans 18 amino acids. The CDR3 DNA sequence: TGTGCCAGCCCTCCGATCCCGGGGCTAGCGGGGGACACAGATACGCAGTATTTT. As protein: CASPPIPGLAGDTDTQYF.

With respect to this clone: The sample carries other DNA sequences with the same CDR3. The chain uses TRBV5-1 and TRBJ2-1; D is possibly TRBD2 (6 bases). The CDR3 sequence is 15 residues long. Germline V gene data show CDR1 as SGHRS and CDR2 as YFSETQ. The ends were cut back, 5 bases at V and 4 bases at J, with 16 bases in the middle. This chain's CDR3 is CASSLDSGEYNEQFF. For the CDR3, the DNA is TGCGCCAGCAGTCTGGATAGCGGAGAATACAATGAGCAGTTCTTC.

The chain employs TRBV6-5 and TRBJ2-7; D is ambiguous. Trimming removed 7 bases at V and 3 bases at J, with 19 bases between. The CDR3 contains 15 residues. The germline V gene encodes CDR1 MNHEY and CDR2 SVGAGI. The CDR3, as DNA: TGTGCCAGCACCCACTCCGGACCTCCCCGCTACGAGCAGTACTTC. It is translated as CASTHSGPPRYEQYF.

The rearrangement links TRBV19 to TRBJ1-5; 7 positions match TRBD1. V lost 6 bases to trimming and J lost 3 bases; unmatched junction nucleotides: 11. CDR1 is LNHDA, CDR2 SQIVND, per germline (reference sequence). This CDR3 is built from 16 residues. CDR3 DNA sequence: TGTGCCAGTAGGCATCTTGATCAGGGGGACAATCAGCCCCAGCATTTT. The encoded protein is CASRHLDQGDNQPQHF. The variable domain in full, with the rest retrieved from reference TRBV19 and TRBJ1-5, is DGGITQSPKYLFRKEGQNVTLSCEQNLNHDAMYWYRQDPGQGLRLIYYSQIVNDFQKGDIAEGYSVSREKKESFPLTVTSAQKNPTAFYLCASRHLDQGDNQPQHFGDGTRLSIL.

The V call is TRBV19, the J call TRBJ2-7, with D possibly being TRBD1 or TRBD2 (7 bases each). V lost 8 bases to trimming and J lost 5 bases, with 25 bases between them. The CDR3 totals 16 residues. Per germline, CDR1 LNHDA and CDR2 SQIVND (reference sequence). CDR3 protein: CASSSTWGGQKDEQYF. As DNA, the CDR3 is TGTGCCAGTTCATCAACATGGGGGGGACAGAAAGACGAGCAGTACTTC.

V gene TRBV7-9 combines with J gene TRBJ1-2; unclear D gene. Trimming took off 1 base at V and 5 bases at J, with 5 bases between the two ends. Germline V lookup: CDR1 SEHNR, CDR2 FQNEAQ (reference sequence). The CDR3 extends over 12 amino acids. CDR3 sequence reads: CASSLGVYGYTF. The CDR3, as DNA: TGTGCCAGCAGCTTAGGGGTTTATGGCTACACCTTC. Full variable domain (outside the CDR3, taken from reference TRBV7-9 and TRBJ1-2): DTGVSQNPRHKITKRGQNVTFRCDPISEHNRLYWYRQTLGQGPEFLTYFQNEAQLEKSRLLSDRFSAERPKGSFSTLEIQRTEQGDSAMYLCASSLGVYGYTFGSGTRLTVV.

This clone was seen more than once but under ten times. This chain links TRBV5-3 with TRBJ1-2, with TRBD1 as a possible D gene (6 bases). TRBV5-3 qualifies as an ORF whose function is uncertain. The CDR3 contains 14 residues. The V and J ends lost 4 bases and 7 bases respectively, with 17 bases between them. CDR3 amino acids: CARSGARGFSGYTF. CDR3 DNA: TGTGCCAGAAGCGGGGCCAGGGGATTCTCTGGCTACACCTTC.

The chain has TRBV20-1 and TRBJ2-1; possible D gene TRBD2, 5 bases. Trimming removed 1 base at V and 10 bases at J, with 8 bases between. CDR1 and CDR2 (germline): DFQATT, SNEGSKA (reference sequence). The CDR3 consists of 11 residues. The CDR3 here is CSARGTPEQFF. Here the CDR3 DNA reads TGCAGTGCTAGAGGGACTCCGGAGCAGTTCTTC.

Remarks on this clone: One end of the junction is discordant with germline, which a read error may explain. As DNA, the CDR3 is TGTGCCAGCAGTGAATTAGGGGGAGTAGGCGAGCAGTATTTC. Its translation is CASSELGGVGEQYF. The chain is built from TRBV6-1 and TRBJ2-7, with D possibly matching TRBD1 (6 bases). Germline CDR1 MNHNS, CDR2 SASEGT. This CDR3 is 14 amino acids long.

The genes are TRBV2 and TRBJ1-2; 9 bases fit TRBD1. CDR1 is SNHLY, CDR2 FYNNEI, per germline. V lost 6 bases to trimming and J lost 7 bases; unmatched junction nucleotides: 6. The length of the CDR3 is 13 residues. CDR3 region: CASRGTGSLGYTF. For the CDR3, the DNA is TGTGCCAGCAGGGGGACAGGGTCCCTTGGCTACACCTTC.

V gene TRBV7-9 combines with J gene TRBJ1-2; D is unresolved. V was shortened by 1 base and J by 5 bases, with 8 bases between the two germline ends. CDR3 length: 13 amino acids. Per the germline V gene, CDR1 is SEHNR and CDR2 is FQNEAQ (reference sequence). The CDR3 loop is CASSLGLQYGYTF. The DNA for the CDR3 is TGTGCCAGCAGCTTAGGGTTACAGTATGGCTACACCTTC.

This chain joins TRBV5-1 and TRBJ2-7, with D perhaps being TRBD1 or TRBD2 (6 bases each). CDR1 and CDR2 (germline): SGHRS, YFSETQ. V was cut by 5 bases and J by 6 bases, with 15 bases left in between. The CDR3 is 13 amino acids. The chain's CDR3 is CASSLEGGSEQYF. As DNA, the CDR3 is TGCGCCAGCAGTCTGGAGGGGGGCTCCGAGCAGTACTTC.

This clone was observed a handful of times. The V and J genes are TRBV13 and TRBJ2-1; no definite D call. This CDR3 region has 17 residues. Trimming left V 4 bases short and J 0 bases short, with 16 bases between. CDR1 PRHDT and CDR2 FYEKMQ come from the germline V gene (reference sequence). CDR3 coding DNA: TGTGCCAGCAGCTCCTTCCCGGCGACCGACTCCTACAATGAGCAGTTCTTC. This sequence encodes CASSSFPATDSYNEQFF.

The J gene is TRBJ2-1, the V gene TRBV27; D tentatively reads TRBD1 or TRBD2 (5 bases each). Trimming pared 2 bases from V and 2 bases from J, leaving 10 bases between. Germline CDR1 is MNHEY and CDR2 is SMNVEV (reference sequence). This CDR3 contains 15 residues. This CDR3 is CASSLRGAAYNEQFF. The CDR3 nucleotides are TGTGCCAGCAGTTTAAGAGGGGCTGCCTACAATGAGCAGTTCTTC.

The V gene is TRBV7-2, the J gene TRBJ2-7; D unclear. The germline CDR1 and CDR2 sequences are SGHTA and FQGNSA. CDR3 length: 12 amino acids. The V end lost 4 bases, the J end lost 6 bases, and 10 bases lay between the germline ends. The CDR3 DNA reads TGTGCCAGCAGCTCCCCGTCGGGCGAGCAGTACTTC. It is translated as CASSSPSGEQYF. The whole variable domain, remainder taken from reference TRBV7-2 and TRBJ2-7, is GAGVSQSPSNKVTEKGKDVELRCDPISGHTALYWYRQSLGQGLEFLIYFQGNSAPDKSGLPSDRFSAERTGGSVSTLTIQRTQQEDSAVYLCASSSPSGEQYFGPGTRLTVT.

The rearrangement uses TRBV5-1 and TRBJ2-3, with 8 bases that match TRBD1. The J segment lost 2 bases and the V segment lost 4 bases, leaving 12 bases of the junction unmatched. Germline CDR1 and CDR2: SGHRS and YFSETQ. The CDR3 is made up of 17 amino acids. DNA of the CDR3: TGCGCCAGCAGCCCCAGACTTAGGACAGGGATCACAGATACGCAGTATTTT. It codes for CASSPRLRTGITDTQYF.

This clone showed up just a few times. This sequence joins TRBV4-1 and TRBJ2-5; TRBD2 matches at 7 bases. CDR3 size: 19 residues. Germline-derived CDR1 and CDR2 are MGHRA and YSYEKL. Germline trimming cut 0 bases from V and 2 bases from J; bases unmatched to any gene: 15. The CDR3 nucleotides are TGCGCCAGCAGCCAAGATGGGACGGCGGGAGCGGGGTTTCAAGAGACCCAGTACTTC. This gives the protein CASSQDGTAGAGFQETQYF.

The gene calls are TRBV5-4 and TRBJ2-1; D is possibly TRBD2 (6 bases). The V gene's germline CDR1 is SGHNT and CDR2 YYREEE (reference sequence). V was pared by 4 bases and J by 8 bases, with 19 bases between. The CDR3 sequence is 15 residues long. The DNA for the CDR3 is TGTGCCAGCAGCCAACGGTCGACTAGTTTCGATGAGCAGTTCTTC. Translated: CASSQRSTSFDEQFF.

The chain combines TRBV7-9 with TRBJ1-5; D is ambiguous. V was clipped by 6 bases and J by 7 bases, with 22 bases between them. This CDR3 is built from 16 residues. CDR1 and CDR2 from the germline V gene are SEHNR and FQNEAQ (reference sequence). The CDR3 is CASSFGWEAGIQPQHF. As DNA, the CDR3 is TGTGCCAGCAGTTTCGGATGGGAAGCGGGCATACAGCCCCAGCATTTT.

This chain uses TRBV28 with TRBJ2-2; 10 bases align to TRBD1. This CDR3 is built from 15 residues. V shed 7 bases, J shed 6 bases, and the junction held 8 bases outside the gene matches. CDR1 and CDR2 (germline): MDHEN, SYDVKM. Written as DNA, the CDR3 is TGTGCCAGCAATCTCGGGACAGGGGCACCCGGGGAGCTGTTTTTT. Residues: CASNLGTGAPGELFF. Together with reference TRBV28 and TRBJ2-2, the CDR3 gives the full variable domain: DVKVTQSSRYLVKRTGEKVFLECVQDMDHENMFWYRQDPGLGLRLIYFSYDVKMKEKGDIPEGYSVSREKKERFSLILESASTNQTSMYLCASNLGTGAPGELFFGEGSRLTVL.

The chain uses TRBV9 and TRBJ2-1; TRBD2 matches at 13 bases. Germline loops: CDR1 SGDLS, CDR2 YYNGEE. The CDR3 is 17 residues long. V was pared by 3 bases and J by 2 bases, with 5 bases of the junction left unmatched. The CDR3 DNA sequence: TGTGCCAGCAGCGCGGGACTAGCGGGACCCCCCTACAATGAGCAGTTCTTC. It yields the protein CASSAGLAGPPYNEQFF. The full variable domain, in which reference TRBV9 and TRBJ2-1 provide the parts outside the CDR3, is DSGVTQTPKHLITATGQRVTLRCSPRSGDLSVYWYQQSLDQGLQFLIQYYNGEERAKGNILERFSAQQFPDLHSELNLSSLELGDSALYFCASSAGLAGPPYNEQFFGPGTRLTVL.

This clone appeared many times. V is TRBV5-1 and J is TRBJ2-7; perhaps TRBD1 as D (6 bases). Germline CDR1 reads SGHRS; CDR2 reads YFSETQ. This CDR3 comprises 14 residues. The germline V and J ends were trimmed by 4 bases and 7 bases, with 18 bases remaining between them. CDR3: CASSPGHNALEQYF. CDR3 sequence (DNA): TGCGCCAGCAGCCCGGGACATAACGCTTTGGAGCAGTACTTC. Full variable domain (missing parts from reference TRBV5-1 and TRBJ2-7): KAGVTQTPRYLIKTRGQQVTLSCSPISGHRSVSWYQQTPGQGLQFLFEYFSETQRNKGNFPGRFSGRQFSNSRSEMNVSTLELGDSALYLCASSPGHNALEQYFGPGTRLTVT.

In its sample, this clone was seen once. The chain links TRBV7-9 to TRBJ2-7; D not certain. The CDR3 is 12 residues long. CDR1 and CDR2 (germline): SEHNR, FQNEAQ (reference sequence). The V and J ends lost 2 bases and 6 bases respectively, with 8 bases between them. CDR3 sequence reads: CASSLSRFEQYF. In nucleotides, the CDR3 is TGTGCCAGCAGCTTATCCCGCTTCGAGCAGTACTTC.

This clone came up once. This sample includes further DNA sequences coding for the same CDR3. The chain joins TRBV2 to TRBJ1-5; 8 bases are a match to TRBD1. The CDR3 is 14 amino acids. CDR1 and CDR2 from the germline V gene are SNHLY and FYNNEI. V was pared by 2 bases and J by 5 bases, with 2 bases of the junction left unmatched. CDR3 nucleotide sequence: TGTGCCAGCAGTGAAACGACAGGGGATCAGCCCCAGCATTTT. Translation: CASSETTGDQPQHF.